These 3 T cell receptor beta chains were all obtained from the same sample, sequenced in a study of blood T cell repertoires in COVID-19. Assay used: immunoSEQ multiplex PCR; TCRdb lists only in-frame clones, some missing. The sample yields 350,000 to 450,000 clones, 86% seen once. Sequencing input: peripheral blood. Receptor source: a woman aged 60 to 75 with COVID-19, enrolled during active disease.

This clone was seen just once. The chain has TRBV5-6 and TRBJ1-2, with TRBD1 identical over 10 bases. V was pared by 1 base and J by 0 bases, with 6 bases of the junction left unmatched. This CDR3 contains 17 residues. Germline V gives CDR1 SGHDT, CDR2 YYEEEE. DNA for the CDR3: TGTGCCAGCAGCTTGTTGGACAGGGGGAAGACTAACTATGGCTACACCTTC. It translates to CASSLLDRGKTNYGYTF. The complete variable domain, with remaining parts taken from reference TRBV5-6 and TRBJ1-2, reads DAGVTQSPTHLIKTRGQQVTLRCSPKSGHDTVSWYQQALGQGPQFIFQYYEEEERQRGNFPDRFSGHQFPNYSSELNVNALLLGDSALYLCASSLLDRGKTNYGYTFGSGTRLTVV.

The chain uses TRBV13 and TRBJ1-1; 10 positions agree with TRBD1. Germline assignment: CDR1 PRHDT and CDR2 FYEKMQ (reference sequence). The CDR3 has 16 residues. Unmatched junction bases numbered 7, after V lost 5 bases and J lost 1 base. CDR3 bases: TGTGCCAGCAGCCCCCTTGGGACAGGGGAGAACACTGAAGCTTTCTTT. Protein: CASSPLGTGENTEAFF. Supplemented by reference TRBV13 and TRBJ1-1, the full variable domain reads AAGVIQSPRHLIKEKRETATLKCYPIPRHDTVYWYQQGPGQDPQFLISFYEKMQSDKGSIPDRFSAQQFSDYHSELNMSSLELGDSALYFCASSPLGTGENTEAFFGQGTRLTVV.

The chain has TRBV20-1 and TRBJ2-3; D is perhaps TRBD1 (6 bases). The CDR3 contains 15 residues. Trimming left V 3 bases short and J 2 bases short, with 15 bases between. Germline CDR1 and CDR2: DFQATT and SNEGSKA (reference sequence). CDR3 loop: CSASGSGAATDTQYF. CDR3 DNA: TGCAGTGCTAGTGGGTCAGGGGCGGCCACAGATACGCAGTATTTT.